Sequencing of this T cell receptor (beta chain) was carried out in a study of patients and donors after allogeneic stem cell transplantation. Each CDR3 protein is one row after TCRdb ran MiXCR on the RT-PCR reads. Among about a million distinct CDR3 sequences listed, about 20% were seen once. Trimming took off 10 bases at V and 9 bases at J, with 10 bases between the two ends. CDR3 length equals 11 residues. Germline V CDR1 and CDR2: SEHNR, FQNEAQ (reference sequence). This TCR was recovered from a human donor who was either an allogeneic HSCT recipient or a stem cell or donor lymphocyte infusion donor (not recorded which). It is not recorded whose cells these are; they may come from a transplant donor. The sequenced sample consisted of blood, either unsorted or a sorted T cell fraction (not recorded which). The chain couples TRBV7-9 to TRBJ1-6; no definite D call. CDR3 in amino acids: CATGVGSPLHF. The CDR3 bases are TGTGCCACCGGGGTTGGTTCACCCCTCCACTTT.